This T cell receptor (beta chain) originates from a study of T cell responses to AZD1222 COVID-19 vaccine. A remark on this clone: What it binds is not known.

Findings of the study overall: Donors, mostly white British, included more females; clonal diversity was possibly underestimated.

This CDR3 spans 18 amino acids. V lost 6 bases and J lost 0, with 23 bases in between. Germline V CDR1 and CDR2: ENHRY, SYGVKD. The assay was immunoSEQ multiplex PCR, and TCRdb's table has in-frame clones only and misses some. The sample contains some 140,000 clones, more than 75% of which appear only once. Source: peripheral blood, taken on day 0 of AZD1222 vaccination. The sequence was collected from an adult in good health. J is TRBJ1-2 and V is TRBV10-3; a possible D gene is TRBD1 (6 bases). This chain's CDR3 is CAIREPQGNALTNYGYTF. The CDR3 DNA reads TGTGCCATCAGGGAGCCACAGGGAAATGCACTGACTAACTATGGCTACACCTTC.